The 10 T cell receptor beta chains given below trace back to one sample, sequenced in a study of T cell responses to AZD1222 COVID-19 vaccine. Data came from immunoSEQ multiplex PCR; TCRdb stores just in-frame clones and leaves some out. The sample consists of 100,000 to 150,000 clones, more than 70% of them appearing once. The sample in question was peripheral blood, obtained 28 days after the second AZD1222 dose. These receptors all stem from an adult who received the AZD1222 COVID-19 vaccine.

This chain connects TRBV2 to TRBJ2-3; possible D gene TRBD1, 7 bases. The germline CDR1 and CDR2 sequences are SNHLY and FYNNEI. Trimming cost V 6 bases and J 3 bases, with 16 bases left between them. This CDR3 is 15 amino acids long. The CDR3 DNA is TGTGCCAGCAGCCCAGGGGGGATCGCGACAGATACGCAGTATTTT. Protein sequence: CASSPGGIATDTQYF. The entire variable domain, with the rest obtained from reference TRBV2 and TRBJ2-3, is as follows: EPEVTQTPSHQVTQMGQEVILRCVPISNHLYFYWYRQILGQKVEFLVSFYNNEISEKSEIFDDQFSVERPDGSNFTLKIRSTKLEDSAMYFCASSPGGIATDTQYFGPGTRLTVL.

CDR3 loop: CASSSNPVAGNEQFF. Written as DNA, the CDR3 is TGTGCCAGCAGCTCGAATCCTGTAGCTGGGAATGAGCAGTTCTTC. The V and J genes are TRBV7-3 and TRBJ2-1; D unclear. Germline V gives CDR1 SGHTA, CDR2 FQGTGA. This CDR3 spans 15 amino acids. V was clipped by 4 bases and J by 7 bases, with 17 bases between them.

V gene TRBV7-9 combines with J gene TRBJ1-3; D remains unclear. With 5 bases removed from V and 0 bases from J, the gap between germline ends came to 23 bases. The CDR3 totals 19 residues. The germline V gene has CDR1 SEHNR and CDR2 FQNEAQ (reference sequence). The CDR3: CASSPPPTVQVISGNTIYF. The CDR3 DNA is TGTGCCAGCAGCCCACCCCCGACTGTCCAGGTCATCTCTGGAAACACCATATATTTT.

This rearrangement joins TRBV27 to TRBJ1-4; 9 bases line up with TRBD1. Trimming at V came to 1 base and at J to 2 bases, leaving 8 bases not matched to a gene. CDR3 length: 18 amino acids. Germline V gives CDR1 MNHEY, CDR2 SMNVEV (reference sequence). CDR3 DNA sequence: TGTGCCAGCAGTTTATATGTGTCCACAGGGGGCACTAATGAAAAACTGTTTTTT. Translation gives CASSLYVSTGGTNEKLFF.

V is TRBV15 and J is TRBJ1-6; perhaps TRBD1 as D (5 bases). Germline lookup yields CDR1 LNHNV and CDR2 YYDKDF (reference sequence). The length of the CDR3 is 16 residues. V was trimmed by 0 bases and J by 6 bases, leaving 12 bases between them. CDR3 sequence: CATSRDRAGLNSPLHF. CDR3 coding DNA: TGTGCCACCAGCAGAGACCGGGCGGGACTTAATTCACCCCTCCACTTT.

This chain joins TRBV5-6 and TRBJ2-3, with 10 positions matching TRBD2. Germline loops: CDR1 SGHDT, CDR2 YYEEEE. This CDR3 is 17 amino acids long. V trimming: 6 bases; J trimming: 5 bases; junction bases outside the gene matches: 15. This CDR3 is CASTRPSGSGDIDTQYF. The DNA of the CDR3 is TGTGCCAGCACCAGACCTAGCGGGAGTGGGGACATAGATACGCAGTATTTT.

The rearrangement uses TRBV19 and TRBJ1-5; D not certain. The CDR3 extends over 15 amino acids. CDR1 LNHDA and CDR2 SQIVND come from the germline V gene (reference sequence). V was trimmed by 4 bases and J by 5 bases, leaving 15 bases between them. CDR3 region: CASSSPRSGHQPQHF. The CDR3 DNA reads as TGTGCCAGTAGTAGCCCGAGATCGGGCCATCAGCCCCAGCATTTT.

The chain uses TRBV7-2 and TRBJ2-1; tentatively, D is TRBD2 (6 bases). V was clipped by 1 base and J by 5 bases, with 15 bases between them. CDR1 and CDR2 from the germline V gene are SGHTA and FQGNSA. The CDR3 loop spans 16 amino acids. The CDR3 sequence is CASSLVGAGPDNEQFF. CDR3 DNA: TGTGCCAGCAGCTTAGTCGGGGCGGGGCCCGACAATGAGCAGTTCTTC.

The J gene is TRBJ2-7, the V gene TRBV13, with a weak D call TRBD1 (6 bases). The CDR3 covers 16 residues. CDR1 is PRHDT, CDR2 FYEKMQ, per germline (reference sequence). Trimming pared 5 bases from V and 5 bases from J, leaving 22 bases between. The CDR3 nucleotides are TGTGCCAGCAGCCACCCAACAGGGCCCAATGACAACGAGCAGTACTTC. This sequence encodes CASSHPTGPNDNEQYF.

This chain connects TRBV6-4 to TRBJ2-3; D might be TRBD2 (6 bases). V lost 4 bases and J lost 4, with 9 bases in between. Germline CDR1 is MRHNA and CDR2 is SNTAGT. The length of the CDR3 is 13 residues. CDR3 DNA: TGTGCCAGCAGTGTTGCGGGGTCAGATACGCAGTATTTT. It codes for CASSVAGSDTQYF.